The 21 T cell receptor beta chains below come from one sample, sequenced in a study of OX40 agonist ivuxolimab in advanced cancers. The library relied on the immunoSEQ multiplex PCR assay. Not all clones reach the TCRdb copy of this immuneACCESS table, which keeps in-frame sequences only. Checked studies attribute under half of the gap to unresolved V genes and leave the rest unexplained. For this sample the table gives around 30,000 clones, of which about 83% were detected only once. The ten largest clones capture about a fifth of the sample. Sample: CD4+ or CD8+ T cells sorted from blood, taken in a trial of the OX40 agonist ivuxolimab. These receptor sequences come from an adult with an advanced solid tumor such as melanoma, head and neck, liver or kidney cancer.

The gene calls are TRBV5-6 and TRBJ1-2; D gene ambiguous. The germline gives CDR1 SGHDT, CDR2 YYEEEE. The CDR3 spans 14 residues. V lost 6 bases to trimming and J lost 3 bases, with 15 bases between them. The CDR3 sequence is CASKQGLGYYGYTF. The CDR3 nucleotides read TGTGCCAGCAAGCAAGGGCTTGGGTACTATGGCTACACCTTC. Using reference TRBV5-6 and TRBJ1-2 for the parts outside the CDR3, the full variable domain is DAGVTQSPTHLIKTRGQQVTLRCSPKSGHDTVSWYQQALGQGPQFIFQYYEEEERQRGNFPDRFSGHQFPNYSSELNVNALLLGDSALYLCASKQGLGYYGYTFGSGTRLTVV.

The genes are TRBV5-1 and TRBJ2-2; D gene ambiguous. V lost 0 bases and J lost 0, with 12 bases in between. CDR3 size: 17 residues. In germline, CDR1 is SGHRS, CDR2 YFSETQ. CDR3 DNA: TGCGCCAGCAGCTTGGCCCTGCGTTCCCCGAACACCGGGGAGCTGTTTTTT. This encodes CASSLALRSPNTGELFF. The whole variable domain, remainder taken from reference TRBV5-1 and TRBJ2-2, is KAGVTQTPRYLIKTRGQQVTLSCSPISGHRSVSWYQQTPGQGLQFLFEYFSETQRNKGNFPGRFSGRQFSNSRSEMNVSTLELGDSALYLCASSLALRSPNTGELFFGEGSRLTVL.

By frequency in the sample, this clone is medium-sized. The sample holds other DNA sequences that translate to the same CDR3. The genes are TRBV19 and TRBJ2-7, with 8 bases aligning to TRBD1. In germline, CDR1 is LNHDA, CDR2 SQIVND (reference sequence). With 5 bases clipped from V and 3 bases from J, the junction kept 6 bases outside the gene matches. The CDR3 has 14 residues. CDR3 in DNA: TGTGCCAGTAGTGCCGGCACAGGGGGCTACGAGCAGTACTTC. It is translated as CASSAGTGGYEQYF.

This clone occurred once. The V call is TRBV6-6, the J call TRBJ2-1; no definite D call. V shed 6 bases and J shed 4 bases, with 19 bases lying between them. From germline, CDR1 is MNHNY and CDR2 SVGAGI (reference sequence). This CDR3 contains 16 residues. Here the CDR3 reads CASRSSPAGYYNEQFF. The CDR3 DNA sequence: TGTGCCAGCAGGTCAAGCCCGGCCGGCTATTACAATGAGCAGTTCTTC.

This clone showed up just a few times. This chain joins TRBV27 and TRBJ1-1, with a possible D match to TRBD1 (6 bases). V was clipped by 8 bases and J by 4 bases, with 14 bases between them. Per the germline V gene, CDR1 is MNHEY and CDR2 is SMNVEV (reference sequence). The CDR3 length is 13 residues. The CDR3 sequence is CASGRGGATEAFF. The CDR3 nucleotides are TGTGCCAGCGGGAGAGGGGGGGCCACTGAAGCTTTCTTT.

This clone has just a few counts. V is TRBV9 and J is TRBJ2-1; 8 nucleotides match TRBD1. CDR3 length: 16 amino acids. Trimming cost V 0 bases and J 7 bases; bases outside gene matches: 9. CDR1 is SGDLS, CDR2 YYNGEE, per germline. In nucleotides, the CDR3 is TGTGCCAGCAGCGTAGCCTACAGGGGGTTTGGAAATGAGCAGTTCTTC. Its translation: CASSVAYRGFGNEQFF.

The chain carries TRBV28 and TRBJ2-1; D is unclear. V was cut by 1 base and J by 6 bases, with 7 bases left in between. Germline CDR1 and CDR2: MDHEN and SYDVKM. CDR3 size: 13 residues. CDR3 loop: CASSLSSFNEQFF. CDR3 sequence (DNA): TGTGCCAGCAGTTTATCCAGTTTCAATGAGCAGTTCTTC.

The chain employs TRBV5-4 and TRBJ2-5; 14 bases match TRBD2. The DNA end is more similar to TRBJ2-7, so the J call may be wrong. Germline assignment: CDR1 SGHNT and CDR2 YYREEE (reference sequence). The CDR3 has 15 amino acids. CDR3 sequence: CASSPGLAGVDEQYF. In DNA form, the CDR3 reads TGTGCCAGCAGCCCGGGACTAGCGGGAGTAGACGAGCAGTACTTC.

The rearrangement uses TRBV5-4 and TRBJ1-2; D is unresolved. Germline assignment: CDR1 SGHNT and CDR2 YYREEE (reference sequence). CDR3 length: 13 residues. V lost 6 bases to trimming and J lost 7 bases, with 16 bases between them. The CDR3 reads CASTLFGGLGYTF. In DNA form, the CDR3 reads TGTGCCAGCACCCTGTTCGGAGGGCTTGGCTACACCTTC.

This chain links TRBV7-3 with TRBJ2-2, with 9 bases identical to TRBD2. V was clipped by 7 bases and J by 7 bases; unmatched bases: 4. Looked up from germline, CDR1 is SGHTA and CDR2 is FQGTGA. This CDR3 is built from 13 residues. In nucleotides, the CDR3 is TGTGCCAGCACTAGCGGGATTGGCGGGGAGCTGTTTTTT. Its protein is CASTSGIGGELFF.

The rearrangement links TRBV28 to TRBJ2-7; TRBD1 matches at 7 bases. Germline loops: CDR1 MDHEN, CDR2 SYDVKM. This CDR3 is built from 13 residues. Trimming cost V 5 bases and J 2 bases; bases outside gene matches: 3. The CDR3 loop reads CASSIDRAYEQYF. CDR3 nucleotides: TGTGCCAGCAGTATCGACAGGGCCTACGAGCAGTACTTC.

The CDR3 DNA sequence: TGTGCCAGCAGTTTATCCGGGGACGGACCCTCTTTTAATCAGCCCCAGCATTTT. Its translation: CASSLSGDGPSFNQPQHF. J is TRBJ1-5 and V is TRBV28, with D tentatively TRBD1 (5 bases). This CDR3 is 18 amino acids long. Trimming pared 1 base from V and 4 bases from J, leaving 20 bases between. The germline V gene has CDR1 MDHEN and CDR2 SYDVKM. The whole variable domain, remainder taken from reference TRBV28 and TRBJ1-5, is DVKVTQSSRYLVKRTGEKVFLECVQDMDHENMFWYRQDPGLGLRLIYFSYDVKMKEKGDIPEGYSVSREKKERFSLILESASTNQTSMYLCASSLSGDGPSFNQPQHFGDGTRLSIL.

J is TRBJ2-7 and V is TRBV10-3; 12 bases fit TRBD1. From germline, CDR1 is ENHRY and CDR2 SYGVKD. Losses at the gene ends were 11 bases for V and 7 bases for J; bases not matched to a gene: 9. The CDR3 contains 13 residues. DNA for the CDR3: TGTGCCGGAGGGGGACAGGGGGCGCGAGAGCAGTACTTC. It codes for CAGGGQGAREQYF.

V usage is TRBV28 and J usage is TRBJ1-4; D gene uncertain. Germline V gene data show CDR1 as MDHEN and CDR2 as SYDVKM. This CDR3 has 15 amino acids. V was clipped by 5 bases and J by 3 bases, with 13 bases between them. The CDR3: CASSPPEGPNEKLFF. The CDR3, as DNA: TGTGCCAGCAGTCCTCCGGAGGGCCCTAATGAAAAACTGTTTTTT.

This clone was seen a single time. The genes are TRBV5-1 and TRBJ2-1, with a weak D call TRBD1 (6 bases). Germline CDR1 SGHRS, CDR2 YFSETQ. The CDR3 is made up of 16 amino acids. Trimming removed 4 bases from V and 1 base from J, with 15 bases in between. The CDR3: CASSQFRDTSYNEQFF. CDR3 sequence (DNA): TGCGCCAGCAGCCAATTCCGGGACACTTCCTACAATGAGCAGTTCTTC.

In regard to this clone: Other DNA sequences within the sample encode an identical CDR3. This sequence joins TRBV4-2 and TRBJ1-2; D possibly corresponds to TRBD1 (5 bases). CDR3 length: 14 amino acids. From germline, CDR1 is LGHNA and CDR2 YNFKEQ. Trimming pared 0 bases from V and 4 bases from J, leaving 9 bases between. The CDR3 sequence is CASSQDQGLYGYTF. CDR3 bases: TGTGCCAGCAGCCAAGATCAGGGCCTCTATGGCTACACCTTC.

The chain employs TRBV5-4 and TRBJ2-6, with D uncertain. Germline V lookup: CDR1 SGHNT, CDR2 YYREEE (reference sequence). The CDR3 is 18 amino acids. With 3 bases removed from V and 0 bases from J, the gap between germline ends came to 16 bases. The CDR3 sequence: CASSSEAVSYSGANVLTF. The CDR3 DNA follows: TGTGCCAGCAGCTCAGAAGCAGTGTCTTACTCTGGGGCCAACGTCCTGACTTTC.

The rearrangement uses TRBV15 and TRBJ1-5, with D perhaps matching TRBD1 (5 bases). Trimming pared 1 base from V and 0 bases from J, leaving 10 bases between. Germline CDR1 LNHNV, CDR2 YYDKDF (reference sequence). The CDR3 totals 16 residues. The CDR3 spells CATSRVGEGSNQPQHF. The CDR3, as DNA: TGTGCCACCAGCAGAGTAGGGGAGGGTAGCAATCAGCCCCAGCATTTT.

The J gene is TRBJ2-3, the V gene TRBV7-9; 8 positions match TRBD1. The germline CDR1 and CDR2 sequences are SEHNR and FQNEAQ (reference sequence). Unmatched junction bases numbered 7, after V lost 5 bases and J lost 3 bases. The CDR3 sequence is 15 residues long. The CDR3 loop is CASSRRDRITDTQYF. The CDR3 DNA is TGTGCCAGCAGCCGCCGGGACAGGATAACAGATACGCAGTATTTT.

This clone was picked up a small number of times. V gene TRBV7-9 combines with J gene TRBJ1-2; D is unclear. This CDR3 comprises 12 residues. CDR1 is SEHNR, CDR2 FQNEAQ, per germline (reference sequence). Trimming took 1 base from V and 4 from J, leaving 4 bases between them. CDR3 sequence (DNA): TGTGCCAGCAGCTTAGTGAGCTATGGCTACACCTTC. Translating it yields CASSLVSYGYTF.

For the CDR3, the DNA is TGTGCCAGCAGCTTAAGCAGGGGGACTGGAAACACCATATATTTT. It is translated as CASSLSRGTGNTIYF. V gene TRBV11-2 combines with J gene TRBJ1-3; 7 bases match TRBD1. With 2 bases clipped from V and 2 bases from J, the junction kept 3 bases outside the gene matches. This CDR3 has 15 amino acids. The V gene's germline CDR1 is SGHAT and CDR2 FQNNGV.